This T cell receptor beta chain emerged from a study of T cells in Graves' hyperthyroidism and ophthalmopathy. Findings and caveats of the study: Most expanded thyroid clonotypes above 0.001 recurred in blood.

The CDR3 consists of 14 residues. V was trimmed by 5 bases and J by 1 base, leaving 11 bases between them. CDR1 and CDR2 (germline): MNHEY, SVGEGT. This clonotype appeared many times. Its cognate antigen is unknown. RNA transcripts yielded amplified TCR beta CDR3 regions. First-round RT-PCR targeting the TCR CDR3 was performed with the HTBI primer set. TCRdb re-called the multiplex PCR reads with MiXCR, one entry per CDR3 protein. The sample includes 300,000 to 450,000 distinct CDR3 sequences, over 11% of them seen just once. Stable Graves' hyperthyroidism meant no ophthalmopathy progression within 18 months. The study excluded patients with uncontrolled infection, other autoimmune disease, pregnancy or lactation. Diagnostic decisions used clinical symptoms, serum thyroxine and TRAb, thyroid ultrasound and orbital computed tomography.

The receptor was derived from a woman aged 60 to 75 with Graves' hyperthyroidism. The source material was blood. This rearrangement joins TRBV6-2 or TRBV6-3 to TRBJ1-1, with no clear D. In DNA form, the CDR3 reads TGTGCCAGCAGTCAATCGACCGGGAACACTGAAGCTTTCTTT. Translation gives CASSQSTGNTEAFF.